The T cell receptor beta chain described here comes from a study of OX40 agonist ivuxolimab in advanced cancers. About the full investigation: The costimulatory receptor OX40 (CD134) was targeted by ivuxolimab, a fully human IgG2 agonistic monoclonal antibody. In the dose-escalation cohort, approximately 80% of patients were male, and the mean age was roughly 60 years with a range of roughly 20 to 85. Three dose-escalation patients achieved partial responses, one with hepatocellular carcinoma and two with cutaneous melanoma. Intravenous ivuxolimab was administered to patients every 2 weeks at six dose levels: 0.01, 0.1, 0.3, 1.5, 3 and 10 mg/kg. Prior anti-PD-1, anti-PD-L1 or anti-CTLA-4 therapy was permitted, and checkpoint inhibitors had been received by under 50% of dose-escalation patients. The paper describes the monotherapy dose-escalation part (N ≈ 49 patients) of the phase I trial of ivuxolimab. Among the approximately 50 dose-escalation patients, around 19 had hepatocellular carcinoma, 15 or so melanoma, 9 renal cell carcinoma and 9 head and neck cancer. The point of sequencing TCRbeta in the periphery was to test whether ivuxolimab changed TCR sequence diversity and drove clonal T-cell expansion. Overall results and qualifications from the work: In the 0.1-3.0 mg/kg groups, partial responders had among the lowest normalized peripheral clonal expansion, particularly in CD8+ T cells. Low levels of normalized T-cell clonal expansion were also seen in some patients who did not respond. Which antigens the clonally expanded peripheral T cells were specific for was not determined. After ivuxolimab, expanded clones were on average more numerous among CD8+ T cells than among CD4+ T cells. At doses of 0.1 to 3.0 mg/kg, clonal expansion of both CD4+ and CD8+ blood T cells was observed from baseline to week 6.

The trial excluded patients who had a history of autoimmune disease or who were on systemic immunosuppression. Peripheral blood for TCR sequencing was drawn from every dose cohort at baseline, at cycle 4 day 1 and at cycle 7 day 1. Samples were obtained from an open-label, multicenter, first-in-human phase I dose-escalation trial of ivuxolimab. Adults with locally advanced or metastatic melanoma, renal cell carcinoma, hepatocellular carcinoma or head and neck squamous cell carcinoma were enrolled in the trial. CD4+ and CD8+ T cells were sorted separately from peripheral blood before TCR sequencing. From its cysteine to its phenylalanine, the CDR3 spans 13 amino acids. Only the CDR3 portion is preserved as DNA: 39 bases, with reading frame beginning at the first base. The V end loses 1 base and the J end loses 5 bases, and a stretch of 5 bases separates them. CDR1 MGHDK and CDR2 SYGVNS were looked up in the germline V gene.

For sequencing of the TCRbeta CDR3 region, genomic DNA was extracted from the sorted cells. The immunoSEQ Assay was used for sequencing of TCRbeta CDR3 regions. TCRdb retrieved this table from immuneACCESS and kept in-frame rearrangements only. Not all clones are present; in checked studies, unresolved V genes account for under half, and no reason is known for the remainder. The sample table shows tens of thousands of clones, and over 80% are seen once. 7% to 8.5% of the sample goes to the ten largest clones. A remark on this clone: Its recognized antigen is unknown. The input lacks base qualities; no much larger clone sits a single base away.

This material consisted of CD4+ or CD8+ T cells sorted from blood, taken in a trial of the OX40 agonist ivuxolimab. The rearranged chain carries TRBV25-1 and TRBJ2-2, with the D gene not clear enough to name. The receptor's source is an adult with an advanced solid tumor such as melanoma, head and neck, liver or kidney cancer. The nucleotide sequence reads as follows: TGTGCCAGCAGTGAATCATCGACCGGGGAGCTGTTTTTT. It encodes CASSESSTGELFF.